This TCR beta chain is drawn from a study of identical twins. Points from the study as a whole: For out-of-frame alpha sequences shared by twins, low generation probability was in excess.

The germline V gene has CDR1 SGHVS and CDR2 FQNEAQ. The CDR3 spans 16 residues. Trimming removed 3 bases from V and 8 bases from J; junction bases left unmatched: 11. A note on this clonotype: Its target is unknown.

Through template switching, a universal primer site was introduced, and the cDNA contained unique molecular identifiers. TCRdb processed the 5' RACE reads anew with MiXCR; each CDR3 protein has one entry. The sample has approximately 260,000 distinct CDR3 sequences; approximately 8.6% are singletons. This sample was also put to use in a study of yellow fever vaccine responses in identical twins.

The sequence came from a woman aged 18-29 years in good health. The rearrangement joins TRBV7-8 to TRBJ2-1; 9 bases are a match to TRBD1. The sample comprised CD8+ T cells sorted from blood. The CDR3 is CASSLGSGTGPDEQFF. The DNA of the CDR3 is TGTGCCAGCAGCTTGGGTTCGGGGACAGGGCCCGATGAGCAGTTCTTC. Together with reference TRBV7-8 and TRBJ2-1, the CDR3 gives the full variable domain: GAGVSQSPRYKVAKRGQDVALRCDPISGHVSLFWYQQALGQGPEFLTYFQNEAQLDKSGLPSDRFFAERPEGSVSTLKIQRTQQEDSAVYLCASSLGSGTGPDEQFFGPGTRLTVL.